This entry describes one TCR beta chain. No antigen is known for it. Looking up the germline V gene yields CDR1 MNHNS and CDR2 SASEGT. The CDR3, cysteine through phenylalanine, is 16 amino acids long. No DNA sequence is on record. These data come from a study of T cells expressing NK-cell markers (dated by TCRdb to the early 2020s). The study in broad terms: TCR beta-chain repertoires were profiled in sorted CD3+CD56+NKG2C+, CD3+CD56+NKG2C- and CD3+CD56-NKG2C+ T-cell subsets from eight donors. Among the eight sequenced donors, seven were HCMV-seropositive and one was HCMV-seronegative. The study sequenced eight donors, all healthy volunteers chosen at random: three men and five women. Sequencing of the libraries produced 2 x 150 bp reads on Illumina HiSeq 2000/2500, MiSeq or NextSeq. The investigation overall reported the following: For more than 5 donors, the dominant CD3+CD56+NKG2C+ clonotypes were among the top 10 CD8+ clonotypes and accounted for about 1.0-7.5% of CD8+ T cells. Those dominant clonotypes were again the most abundant among CD3+CD56-NKG2C+ cells in a few donors, at about 28.3-60.1%. Whether the expanded NKG2C-expressing T cell clones were specific for HCMV antigens remained unclear.

HCMV serostatus was determined by detecting HCMV-specific IgG in serum with a commercial ELISA kit. Peripheral blood mononuclear cells were isolated from blood by Ficoll density gradient centrifugation. The instrument was an Illumina HiSeq 2000. TCR beta cDNA libraries were prepared using 5'RACE template switching, which introduced a universal primer site and unique molecular identifiers. Synthesis of cDNA was primed from the TCR beta constant segment and was followed by two consecutive PCR amplification steps. As for the authors' bioinformatics: MIGEC handled demultiplexing of the reads and grouping by UMI, while MiTCR was used to assemble and quantify clonotypes. To exclude erroneous sequences, any TCR cDNA sequence not supported by at least two reads was discarded. The tcR package was used for downstream repertoire analysis, and clonotypes were matched across fractions by CDR3 nucleotide sequence plus V segment. VDJmatch was used to annotate antigen specificity against VDJdb, with one amino acid substitution in CDR3 permitted. TCRdb reprocessed the public reads and reports one entry per CDR3 protein sequence, without DNA. Clone size and V and J calls follow TCRdb, not the original study. For this sample, the table gives under 200,000 distinct CDR3 sequences. Together, the top ten hold about 18% of the sample.

The sequence was collected from a woman between 18 and 70 years old in good health. This chain joins TRBV6-1 to TRBJ1-6; TCRdb names TRBD1, which stays unverified in the absence of DNA. The material sequenced was blood T cells: a sorted CD56 or NKG2C T cell subset, CD4+ or CD8+ T cells, or bulk PBMC T cells (not recorded which). The CDR3 in this case is CASGRGAGQLNSPLHF.